The 5 T cell receptor beta chains below were found in one sample sequenced in a study of graft-versus-host responses after intestinal transplantation. Intraepithelial plus lamina propria lymphocytes were released by processing graft tissue. TCRdb's table, derived via immunoSEQ multiplex PCR, lists solely in-frame clones and lacks some. The sample carries 35,000 to 40,000 clones, about nine tenths recorded once. This sample comprised ileum tissue, obtained 204 days after intestinal transplant. The receptors derive from a human patient who received an intestinal transplant, so some T cells may come from the graft donor.

The rearrangement uses TRBV4-1 and TRBJ2-5, with a tentative D call TRBD1 (5 bases). This CDR3 contains 16 residues. V was cut by 0 bases and J by 4 bases, with 15 bases left in between. Germline CDR1 and CDR2: MGHRA and YSYEKL. This CDR3 is CASSQDGSWGIETQYF. The CDR3 bases are TGCGCCAGCAGCCAAGACGGGTCATGGGGCATAGAGACCCAGTACTTC.

The V and J genes are TRBV6-1 and TRBJ2-3, with a tentative D call TRBD2 (5 bases). V was pared by 2 bases and J by 0 bases, with 12 bases between. There are 16 residues in the CDR3. Germline V gene sequence: CDR1 MNHNS, CDR2 SASEGT. CDR3 sequence (DNA): TGTGCCAGCAGTGAACAGGACTCCTTTAGCACAGATACGCAGTATTTT. Protein: CASSEQDSFSTDTQYF.

The chain's CDR3 is CATSQGANTGELFF. The CDR3 DNA reads TGTGCCACCTCACAGGGGGCGAACACCGGGGAGCTGTTTTTT. The V gene is TRBV9, the J gene TRBJ2-2; 8 bases match TRBD1. V was clipped by 9 bases and J by 0 bases; unmatched bases: 4. The CDR3 loop spans 14 amino acids. CDR1 and CDR2 from the germline V gene are SGDLS and YYNGEE.

In this sample, this clone turned up a few times. The V gene is TRBV30, the J gene TRBJ1-5, with D maybe TRBD1 (5 bases). Germline CDR1 reads GTSNPN; CDR2 reads SVGIG (reference sequence). This CDR3 has 15 residues. Trimming removed 5 bases at V and 3 bases at J, with 17 bases between. The CDR3, as DNA: TGTGCCTGGTCTTCCGGCAGGGCCCTCAATCAGCCCCAGCATTTT. It codes for CAWSSGRALNQPQHF.

This clone was picked up one time. This chain uses TRBV4-1 with TRBJ2-1; perhaps TRBD1 as D (6 bases). Trimming removed 1 base from V and 7 bases from J, with 14 bases in between. The CDR3 totals 15 residues. Germline CDR1 reads MGHRA; CDR2 reads YSYEKL. The CDR3 here is CASSQGGGYVNEQFF. The CDR3 nucleotides are TGCGCCAGCAGCCAAGGTGGGGGCTACGTGAATGAGCAGTTCTTC.